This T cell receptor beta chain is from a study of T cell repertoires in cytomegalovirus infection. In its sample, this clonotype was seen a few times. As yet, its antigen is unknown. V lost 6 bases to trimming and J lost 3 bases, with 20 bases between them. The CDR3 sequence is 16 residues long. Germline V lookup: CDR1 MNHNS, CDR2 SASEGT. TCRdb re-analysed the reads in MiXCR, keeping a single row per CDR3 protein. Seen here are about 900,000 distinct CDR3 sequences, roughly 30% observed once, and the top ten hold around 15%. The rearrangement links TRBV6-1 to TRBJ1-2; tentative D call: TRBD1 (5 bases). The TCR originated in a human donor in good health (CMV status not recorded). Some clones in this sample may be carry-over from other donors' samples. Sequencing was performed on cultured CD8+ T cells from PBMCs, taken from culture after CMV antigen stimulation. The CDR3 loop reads CASSPKRGAWDYGYTF. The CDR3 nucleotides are TGTGCCAGCAGCCCGAAGAGGGGCGCGTGGGACTATGGCTACACCTTC.